The clone carrying this T cell receptor (beta chain) has at least ten counts. TCRdb recomputed calls from the 5' RACE reads with MiXCR, one row per CDR3 protein. This table has tens of thousands of distinct CDR3 sequences, around 7.9% appearing once. These data originate in a study of T cells after yellow fever vaccination. The germline CDR1 and CDR2 sequences are MNHEY and SVGAGI. This CDR3 contains 14 residues. The ends were cut back, 4 bases at V and 0 bases at J, with 9 bases in the middle. The receptor's source is a man aged 18-30 years who received the YFV17D yellow fever vaccine. Specimen: CD8+ T cells sorted from PBMCs, collected 10 days after the first yellow fever vaccination. The chain links TRBV6-5 to TRBJ1-1, with a possible D match to TRBD1 (5 bases). Here the CDR3 DNA reads TGTGCCAGCAGTTTTGGGGGGGTGAACACTGAAGCTTTCTTT. As protein: CASSFGGVNTEAFF.